Below are 8 T cell receptor beta chains sequenced from a single sample in a study of shared clonotypes between healthy human individuals. It was CD45RO-negative cells, positively selected for CCR7, that made up naive CD8 cells, with terminally differentiated effector memory CD45RA+ cells excluded. Using immunoSEQ multiplex PCR, the repertoire was profiled, and TCRdb retains in-frame clones only, with some absent. This sample has around 560,000 clones; around 96% occur once, and the top ten carry approximately 0.11%. Sequencing used naive CD8+ T cells sorted from blood. Receptors were obtained from a woman aged 30 to 39 in good health.

J is TRBJ1-3 and V is TRBV30; 8 positions agree with TRBD1. Germline V lookup: CDR1 GTSNPN, CDR2 SVGIG (reference sequence). CDR3 length equals 15 residues. The junction had 5 bases not matched to a gene; V was cut back by 4 bases and J by 0 bases. CDR3 DNA: TGTGCCTGGAACGGACAGGGAAGCTCTGGAAACACCATATATTTT. It is translated as CAWNGQGSSGNTIYF.

This chain links TRBV13 with TRBJ1-3, with D unclear. CDR3 size: 14 residues. V lost 2 bases to trimming and J lost 3 bases, with 8 bases between them. CDR1 is PRHDT, CDR2 FYEKMQ, per germline (reference sequence). CDR3 DNA sequence: TGTGCCAGCAGCTTATTGGTGGGTGGAAACACCATATATTTT. Protein product: CASSLLVGGNTIYF.

This chain's CDR3 is CASSFYAQGEETQYF. The DNA for the CDR3 is TGTGCCAGCAGCTTCTACGCTCAGGGGGAGGAGACCCAGTACTTC. V and J are TRBV11-2 and TRBJ2-5; 7 nucleotides match TRBD1. The CDR3 runs 15 residues. The germline gives CDR1 SGHAT, CDR2 FQNNGV. V was pared by 3 bases and J by 5 bases, with 9 bases of the junction left unmatched.

The chain joins TRBV13 to TRBJ2-7; no definite D call. The CDR3 extends over 13 amino acids. V was clipped by 1 base and J by 6 bases, with 10 bases between them. Germline V CDR1 and CDR2: PRHDT, FYEKMQ (reference sequence). The DNA for the CDR3 is TGTGCCAGCAGCTTAGCTCCGGTTGGCGAGCAGTACTTC. This gives the protein CASSLAPVGEQYF.

This chain's CDR3 is CASREGRMNTEAFF. The CDR3 DNA is TGTGCCAGCAGGGAAGGACGGATGAACACTGAAGCTTTCTTT. The rearrangement uses TRBV28 and TRBJ1-1; the D is unclear. V was shortened by 6 bases and J by 0 bases, with 11 bases between the two germline ends. CDR1 is MDHEN and CDR2 is SYDVKM in the germline V gene. This CDR3 contains 14 residues.

The genes are TRBV28 and TRBJ2-7; 9 bases map to TRBD2. The junction had 8 bases not matched to a gene; V was cut back by 6 bases and J by 2 bases. Germline-derived CDR1 and CDR2 are MDHEN and SYDVKM. This CDR3 is built from 15 residues. In DNA form, the CDR3 reads TGTGCCAGCAGCTTGCTATCTAGCGGGACCTACGAGCAGTACTTC. This encodes CASSLLSSGTYEQYF. Full variable domain (rest looked up from reference TRBV28 and TRBJ2-7): DVKVTQSSRYLVKRTGEKVFLECVQDMDHENMFWYRQDPGLGLRLIYFSYDVKMKEKGDIPEGYSVSREKKERFSLILESASTNQTSMYLCASSLLSSGTYEQYFGPGTRLTVT.

This clone was observed a single time. V gene TRBV18 combines with J gene TRBJ1-4; 7 bases agree with TRBD1. Germline V gene sequence: CDR1 KGHSH, CDR2 LQKENI. The J segment lost 5 bases and the V segment lost 6 bases, leaving 15 bases of the junction unmatched. This CDR3 has 17 residues. The CDR3 DNA follows: TGTGCCAGCTCGCAGGGCCCACGAGGACAGGTCAATGAAAAACTGTTTTTT. It specifies CASSQGPRGQVNEKLFF.

In DNA, the CDR3 is TGTGCCAGCAGCTTAGCAGGCGGGGATGGAAACACCATATATTTT. This translates into CASSLAGGDGNTIYF. The rearrangement joins TRBV7-9 to TRBJ1-3; no definite D call. The CDR3 is made up of 15 amino acids. The germline CDR1 and CDR2 sequences are SEHNR and FQNEAQ (reference sequence). V dropped 0 bases and J dropped 3 bases, with 9 bases sitting between them.